One sample yielded the 2 T cell receptor beta chains listed below, sequenced in a study of T cell responses to AZD1222 COVID-19 vaccine. Data came from immunoSEQ multiplex PCR; TCRdb stores just in-frame clones and leaves some out. The repertoire holds 40,000 to 55,000 clones, roughly 90% seen once, with around 1.1% in the top ten. The sequences come from peripheral blood, collected 28 days after the second AZD1222 dose. These receptor sequences come from an adult who received the AZD1222 COVID-19 vaccine.

V gene TRBV9 combines with J gene TRBJ2-7; 8 bases line up with TRBD2. The germline CDR1 and CDR2 sequences are SGDLS and YYNGEE. The ends lost 4 bases at V and 3 bases at J; junction bases unmatched: 12. This CDR3 spans 16 amino acids. CDR3 DNA: TGTGCCAGCAGCCCCCGGTTAGCGGGGACATTCTACGAGCAGTACTTC. Its protein product is CASSPRLAGTFYEQYF.

The V gene is TRBV3-1 (or the pseudogene TRBV3-2), the J gene TRBJ2-5; 7 bases are shared with TRBD2. Germline V gene sequence: CDR1 LGHDT, CDR2 YNNKEL (reference sequence). With 4 bases clipped from V and 4 bases from J, the junction kept 9 bases outside the gene matches. This CDR3 has 15 amino acids. DNA for the CDR3: TGTGCCAGCAGCCCCGGGGACTACGGGGCAGAGACCCAGTACTTC. This sequence encodes CASSPGDYGAETQYF.